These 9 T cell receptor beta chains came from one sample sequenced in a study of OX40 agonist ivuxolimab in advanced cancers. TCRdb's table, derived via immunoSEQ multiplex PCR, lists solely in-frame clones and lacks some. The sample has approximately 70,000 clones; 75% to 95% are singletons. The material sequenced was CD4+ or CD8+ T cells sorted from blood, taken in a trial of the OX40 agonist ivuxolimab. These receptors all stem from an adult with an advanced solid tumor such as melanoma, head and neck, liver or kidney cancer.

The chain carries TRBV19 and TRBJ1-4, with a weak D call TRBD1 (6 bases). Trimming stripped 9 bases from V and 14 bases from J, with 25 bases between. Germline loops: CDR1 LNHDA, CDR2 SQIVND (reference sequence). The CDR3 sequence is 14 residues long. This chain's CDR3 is CASRKGDTEAKLFF. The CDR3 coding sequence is TGTGCCAGCAGGAAAGGGGACACGGAGGCGAAGCTGTTTTTT.

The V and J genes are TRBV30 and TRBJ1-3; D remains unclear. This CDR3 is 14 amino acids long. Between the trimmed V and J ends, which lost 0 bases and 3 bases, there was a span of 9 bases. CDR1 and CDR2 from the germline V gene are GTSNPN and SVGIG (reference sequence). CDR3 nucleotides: TGTGCCTGGAGTGTAGGAATATTTGGAAACACCATATATTTT. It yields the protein CAWSVGIFGNTIYF.

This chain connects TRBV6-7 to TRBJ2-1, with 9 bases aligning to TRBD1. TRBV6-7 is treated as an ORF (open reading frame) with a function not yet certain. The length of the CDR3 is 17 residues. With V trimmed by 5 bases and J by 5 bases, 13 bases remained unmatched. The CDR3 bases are TGTGCCAGCAGTGAATCCGCCGGGACAGGGAGGGACAATGAGCAGTTCTTC. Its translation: CASSESAGTGRDNEQFF.

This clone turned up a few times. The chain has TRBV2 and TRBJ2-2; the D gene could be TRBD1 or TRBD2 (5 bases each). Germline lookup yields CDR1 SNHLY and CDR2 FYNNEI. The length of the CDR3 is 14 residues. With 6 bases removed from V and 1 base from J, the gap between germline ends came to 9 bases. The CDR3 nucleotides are TGTGCCAGCAGCGGGACCCGGAACACCGGGGAGCTGTTTTTT. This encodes CASSGTRNTGELFF.

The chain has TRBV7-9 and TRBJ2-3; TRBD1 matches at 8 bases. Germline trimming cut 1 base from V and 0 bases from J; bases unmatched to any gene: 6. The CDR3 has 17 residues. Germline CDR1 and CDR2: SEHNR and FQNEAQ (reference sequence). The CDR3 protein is CASSLGGRGPSTDTQYF. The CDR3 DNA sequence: TGTGCCAGCAGCTTAGGGGGCAGGGGGCCCAGCACAGATACGCAGTATTTT.

CDR3 sequence reads: CAWSVSDYEQYF. The CDR3 DNA follows: TGTGCCTGGAGTGTGTCAGACTACGAGCAGTACTTC. This rearrangement joins TRBV30 to TRBJ2-7, with no clear D. The germline V gene has CDR1 GTSNPN and CDR2 SVGIG (reference sequence). The CDR3 runs to 12 residues. The V and J ends lost 0 bases and 3 bases respectively, with 6 bases between them.

The CDR3 DNA reads as TGTGCCAGCAGTTTAGGGACAACTGGGACGGAGCAGTTCTTC. Amino acids: CASSLGTTGTEQFF. The rearrangement uses TRBV27 and TRBJ2-1, with D tentatively TRBD1 (6 bases). V lost 2 bases to trimming and J lost 10 bases, with 15 bases between them. Germline-derived CDR1 and CDR2 are MNHEY and SMNVEV (reference sequence). This CDR3 comprises 14 residues.

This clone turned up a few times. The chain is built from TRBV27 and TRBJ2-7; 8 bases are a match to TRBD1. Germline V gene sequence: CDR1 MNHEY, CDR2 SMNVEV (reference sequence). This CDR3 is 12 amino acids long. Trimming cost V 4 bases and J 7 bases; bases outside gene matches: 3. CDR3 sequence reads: CASSSTGGEQYF. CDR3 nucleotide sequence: TGTGCCAGCAGTTCAACAGGGGGGGAGCAGTACTTC.

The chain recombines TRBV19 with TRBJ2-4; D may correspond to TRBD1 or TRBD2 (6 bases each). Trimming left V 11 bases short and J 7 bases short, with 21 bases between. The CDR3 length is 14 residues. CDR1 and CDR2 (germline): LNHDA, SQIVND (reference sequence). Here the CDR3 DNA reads TGTGCCGGTCAGCCGGAGGGGGTGATGAACATTCAGTACTTC. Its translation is CAGQPEGVMNIQYF.